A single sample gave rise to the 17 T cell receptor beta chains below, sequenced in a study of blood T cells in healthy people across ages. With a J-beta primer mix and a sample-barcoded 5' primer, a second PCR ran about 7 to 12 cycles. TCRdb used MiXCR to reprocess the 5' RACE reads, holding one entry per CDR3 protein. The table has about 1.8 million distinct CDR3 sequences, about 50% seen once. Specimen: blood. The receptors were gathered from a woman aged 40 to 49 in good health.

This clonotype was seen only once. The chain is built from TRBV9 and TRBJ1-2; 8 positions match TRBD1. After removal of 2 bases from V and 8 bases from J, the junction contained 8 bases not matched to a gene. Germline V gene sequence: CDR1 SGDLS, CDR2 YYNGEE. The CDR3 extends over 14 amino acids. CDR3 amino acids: CASSVGDRSWGYTF. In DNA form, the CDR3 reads TGTGCCAGCAGCGTCGGGGACAGGTCCTGGGGCTACACCTTC. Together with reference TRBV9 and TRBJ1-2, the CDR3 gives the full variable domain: DSGVTQTPKHLITATGQRVTLRCSPRSGDLSVYWYQQSLDQGLQFLIQYYNGEERAKGNILERFSAQQFPDLHSELNLSSLELGDSALYFCASSVGDRSWGYTFGSGTRLTVV.

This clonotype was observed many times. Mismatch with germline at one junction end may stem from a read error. The CDR3 spells CASSPRGSYNEQFF. The CDR3 nucleotides are TGCGCCAGCAGCCCTCGGGGGTCCTACAATGAGCAGTTCTTC. The chain has TRBV6-5 and TRBJ2-1, with TRBD2 as a possible D gene (6 bases). Germline assignment: CDR1 MNHEY and CDR2 SVGAGI. This CDR3 contains 14 residues.

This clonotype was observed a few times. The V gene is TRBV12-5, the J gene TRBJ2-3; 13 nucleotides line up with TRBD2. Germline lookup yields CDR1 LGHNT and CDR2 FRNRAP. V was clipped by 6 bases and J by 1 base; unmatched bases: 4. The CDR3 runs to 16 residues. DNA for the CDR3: TGTGCTAGTGGCTCCGGGACTAGCGGGGGCACAGATACGCAGTATTTT. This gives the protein CASGSGTSGGTDTQYF.

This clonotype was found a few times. CDR3 bases: TGTGCCAGCAGCCAATCGGGCTCAGGGCTGATGGGCACTGAAGCTTTCTTT. Encoded protein: CASSQSGSGLMGTEAFF. The V gene is TRBV16, the J gene TRBJ1-1; possibly TRBD1 for D (5 bases). With 0 bases removed from V and 4 bases from J, the gap between germline ends came to 18 bases. The CDR3 extends over 17 amino acids. The germline V gene encodes CDR1 KGHSY and CDR2 FQNENV.

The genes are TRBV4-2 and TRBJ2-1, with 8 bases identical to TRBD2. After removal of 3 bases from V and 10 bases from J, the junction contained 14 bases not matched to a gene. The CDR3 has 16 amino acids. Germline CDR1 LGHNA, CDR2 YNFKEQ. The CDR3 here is CASSHLSTGGQDEQFF. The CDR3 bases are TGTGCCAGCAGCCACTTAAGTACGGGGGGGCAGGACGAGCAGTTCTTC.

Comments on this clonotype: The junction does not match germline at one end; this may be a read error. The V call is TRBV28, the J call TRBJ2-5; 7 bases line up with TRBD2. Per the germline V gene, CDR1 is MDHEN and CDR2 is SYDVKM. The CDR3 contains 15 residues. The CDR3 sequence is CVSSGLAELQETQYF. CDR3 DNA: TGTGTCAGCAGTGGGCTAGCGGAGCTCCAGGAGACCCAGTACTTC. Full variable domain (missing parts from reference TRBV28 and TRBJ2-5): DVKVTQSSRYLVKRTGEKVFLECVQDMDHENMFWYRQDPGLGLRLIYFSYDVKMKEKGDIPEGYSVSREKKERFSLILESASTNQTSMYLCVSSGLAELQETQYFGPGTRLLVL.

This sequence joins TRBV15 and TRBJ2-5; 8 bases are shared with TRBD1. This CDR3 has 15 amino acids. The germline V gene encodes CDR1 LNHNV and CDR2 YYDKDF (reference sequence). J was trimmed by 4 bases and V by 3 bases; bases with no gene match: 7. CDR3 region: CATSSRTGQGETQYF. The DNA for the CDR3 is TGTGCCACCAGCAGCAGGACAGGGCAAGGAGAGACCCAGTACTTC.

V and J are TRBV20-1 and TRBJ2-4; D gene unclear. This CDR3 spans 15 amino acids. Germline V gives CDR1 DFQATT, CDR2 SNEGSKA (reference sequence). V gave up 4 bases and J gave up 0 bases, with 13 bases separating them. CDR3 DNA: TGCAGTGCTAAGTTAGGGTCTCTAGCCAAAAACATTCAGTACTTC. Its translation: CSAKLGSLAKNIQYF.

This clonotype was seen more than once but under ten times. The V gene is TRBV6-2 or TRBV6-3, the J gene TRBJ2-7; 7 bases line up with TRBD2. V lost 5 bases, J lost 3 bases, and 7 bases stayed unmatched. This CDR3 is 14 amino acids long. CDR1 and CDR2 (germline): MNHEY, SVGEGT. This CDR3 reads CASSRWGGHYEQYF. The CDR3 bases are TGTGCCAGCAGTAGATGGGGAGGGCACTACGAGCAGTACTTC.

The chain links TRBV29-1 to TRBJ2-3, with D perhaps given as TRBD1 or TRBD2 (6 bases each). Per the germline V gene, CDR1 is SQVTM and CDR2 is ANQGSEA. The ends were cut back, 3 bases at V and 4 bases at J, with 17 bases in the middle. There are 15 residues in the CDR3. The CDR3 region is CSVDARGAGADTQYF. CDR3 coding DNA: TGCAGCGTTGATGCAAGGGGGGCAGGTGCAGATACGCAGTATTTT.

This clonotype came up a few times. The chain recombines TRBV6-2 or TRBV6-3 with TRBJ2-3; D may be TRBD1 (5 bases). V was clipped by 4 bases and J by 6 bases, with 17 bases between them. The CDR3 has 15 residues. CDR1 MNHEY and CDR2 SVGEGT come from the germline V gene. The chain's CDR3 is CASSSAGSSSDTQYF. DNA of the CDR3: TGTGCCAGCAGTTCCGCAGGGTCCTCGTCGGATACGCAGTATTTT.

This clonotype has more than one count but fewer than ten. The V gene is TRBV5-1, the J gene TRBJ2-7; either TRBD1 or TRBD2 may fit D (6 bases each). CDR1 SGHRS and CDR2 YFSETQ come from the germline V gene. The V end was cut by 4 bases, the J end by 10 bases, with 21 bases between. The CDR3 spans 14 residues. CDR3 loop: CASSPPTGAPVQYF. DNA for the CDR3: TGCGCCAGCAGCCCGCCCACGGGGGCCCCTGTTCAGTACTTC.

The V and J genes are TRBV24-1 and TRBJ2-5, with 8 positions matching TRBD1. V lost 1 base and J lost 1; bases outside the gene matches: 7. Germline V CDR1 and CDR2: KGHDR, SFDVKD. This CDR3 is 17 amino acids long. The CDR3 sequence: CATSDLGDRGGQETQYF. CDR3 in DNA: TGTGCCACCAGTGATTTAGGAGACAGGGGCGGCCAAGAGACCCAGTACTTC.

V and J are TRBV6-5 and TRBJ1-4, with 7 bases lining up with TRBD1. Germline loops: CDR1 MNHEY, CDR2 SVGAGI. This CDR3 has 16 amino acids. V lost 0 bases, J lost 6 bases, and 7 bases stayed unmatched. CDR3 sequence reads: CASSYSYRQGDEKLFF. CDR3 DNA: TGTGCCAGCAGTTACTCGTATAGACAGGGCGATGAAAAACTGTTTTTT.

The CDR3 nucleotides are TGTGCCAGCAGCGCAGGGTCAGGTGGCAATCAGCCCCAGCATTTT. Translation gives CASSAGSGGNQPQHF. This chain uses TRBV7-9 with TRBJ1-5; a weak D match, TRBD1 (5 bases). CDR1 is SEHNR and CDR2 is FQNEAQ in the germline V gene (reference sequence). This CDR3 is built from 15 residues. The V end lost 5 bases, the J end lost 2 bases, and 13 bases lay between the germline ends.

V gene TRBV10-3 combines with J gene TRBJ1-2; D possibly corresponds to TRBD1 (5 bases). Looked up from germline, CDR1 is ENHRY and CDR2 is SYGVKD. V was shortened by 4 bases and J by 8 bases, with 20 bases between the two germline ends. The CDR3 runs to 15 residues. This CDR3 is CAISGTQGSRGGYTF. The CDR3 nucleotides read TGTGCCATCAGTGGCACTCAGGGTTCCCGAGGGGGCTACACCTTC.

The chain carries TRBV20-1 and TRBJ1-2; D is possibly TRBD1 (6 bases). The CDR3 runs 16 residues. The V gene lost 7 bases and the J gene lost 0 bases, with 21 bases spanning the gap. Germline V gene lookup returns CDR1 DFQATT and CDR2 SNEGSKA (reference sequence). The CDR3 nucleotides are TGCAGTGGAAAGAAAACAGGGCCTAAAGCTAACTATGGCTACACCTTC. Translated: CSGKKTGPKANYGYTF.